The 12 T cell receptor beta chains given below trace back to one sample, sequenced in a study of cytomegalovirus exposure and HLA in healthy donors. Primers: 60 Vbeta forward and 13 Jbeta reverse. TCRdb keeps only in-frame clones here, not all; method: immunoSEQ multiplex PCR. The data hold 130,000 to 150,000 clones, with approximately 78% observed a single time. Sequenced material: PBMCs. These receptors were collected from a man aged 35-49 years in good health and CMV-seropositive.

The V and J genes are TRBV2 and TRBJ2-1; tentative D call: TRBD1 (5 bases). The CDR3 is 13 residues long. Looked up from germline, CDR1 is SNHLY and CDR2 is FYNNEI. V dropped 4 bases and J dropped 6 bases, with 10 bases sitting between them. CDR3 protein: CASSGGLGNEQFF. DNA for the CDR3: TGTGCCAGCAGTGGGGGCCTTGGCAATGAGCAGTTCTTC. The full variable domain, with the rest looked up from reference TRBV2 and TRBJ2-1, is EPEVTQTPSHQVTQMGQEVILRCVPISNHLYFYWYRQILGQKVEFLVSFYNNEISEKSEIFDDQFSVERPDGSNFTLKIRSTKLEDSAMYFCASSGGLGNEQFFGPGTRLTVL.

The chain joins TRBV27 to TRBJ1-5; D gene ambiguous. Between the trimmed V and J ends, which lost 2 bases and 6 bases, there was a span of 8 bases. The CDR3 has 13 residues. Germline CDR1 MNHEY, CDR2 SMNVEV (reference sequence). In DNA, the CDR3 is TGTGCCAGCAGTTTACAGTCGTTTCAGCCCCAGCATTTT. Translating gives CASSLQSFQPQHF.

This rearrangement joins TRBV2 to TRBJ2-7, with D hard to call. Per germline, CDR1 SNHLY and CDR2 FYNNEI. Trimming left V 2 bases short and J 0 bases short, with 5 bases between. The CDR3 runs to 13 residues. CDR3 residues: CASSEPVSYEQYF. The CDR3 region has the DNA TGTGCCAGCAGTGAACCCGTCTCCTACGAGCAGTACTTC.

In nucleotides, the CDR3 is TGTGCCAGTAAAAACACGGGACAGGGAGGCGATGAGCAGTTCTTC. Encoded protein: CASKNTGQGGDEQFF. V is TRBV19 and J is TRBJ2-1; 9 bases agree with TRBD1. V lost 7 bases, J lost 8 bases, and 12 bases stayed unmatched. CDR3 size: 15 residues. Germline V gene lookup returns CDR1 LNHDA and CDR2 SQIVND (reference sequence). Full variable domain (missing parts from reference TRBV19 and TRBJ2-1): DGGITQSPKYLFRKEGQNVTLSCEQNLNHDAMYWYRQDPGQGLRLIYYSQIVNDFQKGDIAEGYSVSREKKESFPLTVTSAQKNPTAFYLCASKNTGQGGDEQFFGPGTRLTVL.

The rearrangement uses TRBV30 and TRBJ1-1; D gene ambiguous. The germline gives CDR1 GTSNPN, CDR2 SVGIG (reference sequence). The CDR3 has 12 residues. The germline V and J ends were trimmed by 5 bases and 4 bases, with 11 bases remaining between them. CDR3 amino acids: CAWGGMGTEAFF. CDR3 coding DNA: TGTGCCTGGGGAGGGATGGGCACTGAAGCTTTCTTT.

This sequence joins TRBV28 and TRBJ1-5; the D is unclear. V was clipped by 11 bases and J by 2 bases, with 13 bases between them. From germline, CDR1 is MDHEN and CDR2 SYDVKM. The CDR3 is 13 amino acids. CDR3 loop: CALAVEGNQPQHF. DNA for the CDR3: TGTGCCTTGGCCGTGGAGGGCAATCAGCCCCAGCATTTT.

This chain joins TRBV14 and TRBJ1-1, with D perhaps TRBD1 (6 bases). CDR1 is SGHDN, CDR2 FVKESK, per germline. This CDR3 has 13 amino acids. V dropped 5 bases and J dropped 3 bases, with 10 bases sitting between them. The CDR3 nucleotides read TGTGCCAGCAGCACACAGGGTTACACTGAAGCTTTCTTT. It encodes CASSTQGYTEAFF.

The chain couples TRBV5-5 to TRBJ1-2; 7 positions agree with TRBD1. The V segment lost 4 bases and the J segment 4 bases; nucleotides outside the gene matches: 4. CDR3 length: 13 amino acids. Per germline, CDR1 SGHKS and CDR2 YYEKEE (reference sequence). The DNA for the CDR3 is TGTGCCAGCAGCGCGGGACAGAGCTATGGCTACACCTTC. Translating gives CASSAGQSYGYTF.

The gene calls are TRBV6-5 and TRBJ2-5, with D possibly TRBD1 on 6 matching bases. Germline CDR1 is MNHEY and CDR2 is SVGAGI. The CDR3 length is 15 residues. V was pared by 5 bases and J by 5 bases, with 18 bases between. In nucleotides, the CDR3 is TGTGCCAGCAGTCCCCTCCCCATTACAGGGGAGACCCAGTACTTC. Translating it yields CASSPLPITGETQYF.

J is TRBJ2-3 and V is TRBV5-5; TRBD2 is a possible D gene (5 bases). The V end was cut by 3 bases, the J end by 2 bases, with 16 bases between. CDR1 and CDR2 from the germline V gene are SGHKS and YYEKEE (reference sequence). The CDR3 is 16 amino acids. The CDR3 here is CASSSAPLAPTDTQYF. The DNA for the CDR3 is TGTGCCAGCAGCTCGGCCCCCTTAGCGCCCACAGATACGCAGTATTTT.

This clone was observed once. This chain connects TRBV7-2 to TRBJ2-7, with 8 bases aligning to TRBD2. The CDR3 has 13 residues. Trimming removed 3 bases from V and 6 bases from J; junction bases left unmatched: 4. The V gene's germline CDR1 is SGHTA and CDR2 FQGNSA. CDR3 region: CASSLQAGGEQYF. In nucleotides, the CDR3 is TGTGCCAGCAGCTTGCAGGCGGGAGGCGAGCAGTACTTC.

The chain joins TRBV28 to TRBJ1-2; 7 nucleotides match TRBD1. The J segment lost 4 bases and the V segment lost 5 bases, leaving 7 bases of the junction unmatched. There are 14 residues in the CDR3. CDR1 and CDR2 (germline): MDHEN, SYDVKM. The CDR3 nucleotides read TGTGCCAGCAGTCTCCAGGACAGGTCCTATGGCTACACCTTC. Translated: CASSLQDRSYGYTF.